These T cell receptor beta chains were read from a single sample in a study of blood T cell repertoires in COVID-19. The table came from immunoSEQ multiplex PCR; TCRdb's copy has only in-frame clones and leaves some out. The sample includes some 150,000 clones, 88% of them seen just once. The source material was PBMCs or T cells enriched from blood (not recorded which). These receptor sequences come from a woman in her 30s with acute COVID-19. Each CDR3 is given with its conserved first and last residue. The D gene is left open where the match is weak. Size tells how often a clone was seen (once, few, many) or the class of an expanded clone, and some rows leave it out.

j_gene | abundance | v_gene | len | d_gene | CDR3aa | CDR3nt
TRBJ2-6 | . | TRBV24-1 | 18 | TRBD1 | CATSDTGQGGSGANVLTF | TGTGCCACCAGTGATACGGGACAGGGAGGCTCTGGGGCCAACGTCCTGACTTTC
TRBJ1-2 | . | TRBV3-1/TRBV3-2 | 16 | TRBD1 | CASSLKDRDSLHGYTF | TGTGCCAGCAGCCTAAAAGACCGGGACAGTTTACATGGCTACACCTTC
TRBJ2-1 | . | TRBV15 | 13 | . | CATSRPEGVEQFF | TGTGCCACCAGCAGACCTGAGGGGGTTGAGCAGTTCTTC
TRBJ2-7 | . | TRBV9 | 16 | . | CASSVAQGGNSYEQYF | TGTGCCAGCAGCGTAGCTCAGGGTGGAAACTCCTACGAGCAGTACTTC
TRBJ2-1 | . | TRBV5-5 | 16 | TRBD2 | CASSWTSGRAIIEQFF | TGTGCCAGCAGCTGGACTAGCGGGAGGGCCATTATTGAGCAGTTCTTC
TRBJ2-7 | . | TRBV7-2 | 12 | . | CASSLVLYEQYF | TGTGCCAGCAGCTTAGTACTTTACGAGCAGTACTTC
TRBJ1-1 | . | TRBV7-9 | 17 | . | CASSPLGWGGRRTEAFF | TGTGCCAGCAGCCCGTTAGGTTGGGGGGGGCGCAGGACTGAAGCTTTCTTT
TRBJ2-7 | . | TRBV2 | 14 | . | CASSERDRPYEQYF | TGTGCCAGCAGCGAGAGAGACAGGCCTTACGAGCAGTACTTC
TRBJ1-2 | once | TRBV6-5 | 14 | . | CASSRGSHDYGYTF | TGTGCCAGCAGCCGGGGGTCCCACGACTATGGCTACACCTTC
TRBJ2-7 | . | TRBV6-5 | 13 | . | CASKRDRLGEQYF | TGTGCCAGCAAGCGGGACAGGCTCGGCGAGCAGTACTTC
TRBJ1-1 | . | TRBV19 | 13 | TRBD1 | CASSIGGQVEAFF | TGTGCCAGTAGTATAGGGGGACAGGTTGAAGCTTTCTTT